What follows are 19 T cell receptor beta chains derived from one specimen sequenced in a study of beta chain features in type 1 diabetes. Overall study findings and caveats: Shortening of TCRB CDR3s, moderate but significant, appeared in all four CD4+ subsets of Type 1 diabetes patients.

Sequencing targeted expressed TCRB transcripts, as all isolated RNA had been reverse transcribed. TCRdb's table, derived via immunoSEQ multiplex PCR, lists solely in-frame clones and lacks some. The profile shows roughly 730,000 clones, over 10% of them singletons. Antigens for these TCRs are unknown. The sequenced sample was naive CD4+ T cells from blood. Receptor source: a man between 18 and 29 years old with type 1 diabetes.

The chain combines TRBV2 with TRBJ1-5, with unresolved D. CDR3 length: 11 amino acids. Trimming pared 5 bases from V and 5 bases from J, leaving 4 bases between. Germline V gene sequence: CDR1 SNHLY, CDR2 FYNNEI. CDR3 DNA sequence: TGTGCCAGCAGTCGGGATCAGCCCCAGCATTTT. Protein product: CASSRDQPQHF.

This clone was observed a handful of times. The identical CDR3 is also encoded by other nucleotide sequences in the sample. This chain joins TRBV7-2 and TRBJ2-7; D is tentatively TRBD1 or TRBD2 (6 bases each). The ends were cut back, 1 base at V and 2 bases at J, with 9 bases in the middle. CDR3 length equals 14 residues. Germline assignment: CDR1 SGHTA and CDR2 FQGNSA. The CDR3 spells CASSLVGGAYEQYF. In nucleotides, the CDR3 is TGTGCCAGCAGCTTAGTGGGGGGCGCCTACGAGCAGTACTTC. Looking up the rest from reference TRBV7-2 and TRBJ2-7 gives the full variable domain: GAGVSQSPSNKVTEKGKDVELRCDPISGHTALYWYRQSLGQGLEFLIYFQGNSAPDKSGLPSDRFSAERTGGSVSTLTIQRTQQEDSAVYLCASSLVGGAYEQYFGPGTRLTVT.

The sample holds a few counts of this clone. J is TRBJ1-2 and V is TRBV21-1. TRBV21-1 is deemed a pseudogene. CDR3 length equals 14 residues. This chain's CDR3 is CASSKEGGTVRYTF. The CDR3 region has the DNA TGTGCCAGCAGCAAAGAGGGGGGCACTGTCCGCTACACCTTC.

This clone was counted a few times. In the same sample, other DNA sequences code for this CDR3. The V gene is TRBV5-1, the J gene TRBJ2-7; D remains ambiguous. The ends were cut back, 0 bases at V and 4 bases at J, with 2 bases in the middle. Germline CDR1 SGHRS, CDR2 YFSETQ. This CDR3 region has 11 residues. CDR3 sequence reads: CASSLEYEQYF. Written as DNA, the CDR3 is TGCGCCAGCAGCTTGGAATACGAGCAGTACTTC.

The chain links TRBV7-2 to TRBJ1-5; 7 nucleotides align to TRBD1. The CDR3 extends over 13 amino acids. CDR1 is SGHTA and CDR2 is FQGNSA in the germline V gene. Trimming cost V 2 bases and J 12 bases; bases outside gene matches: 7. The DNA for the CDR3 is TGTGCCAGCAGCTTAAAACAGGGGAACTACCAGCATTTT. Translation gives CASSLKQGNYQHF.

CDR3 sequence: CASSETGGNTEAFF. Written as DNA, the CDR3 is TGTGCCAGCAGTGAGACAGGGGGGAACACTGAAGCTTTCTTT. This chain joins TRBV2 and TRBJ1-1, with 9 bases lining up with TRBD1. CDR1 is SNHLY, CDR2 FYNNEI, per germline. V dropped 3 bases and J dropped 1; count of bases not matched to a gene: 0. The CDR3 extends over 14 amino acids.

In its sample, this clone was seen a few times. The gene calls are TRBV30 and TRBJ1-4; no definite D call. This CDR3 is built from 14 residues. The ends were cut back, 4 bases at V and 0 bases at J, with 9 bases in the middle. Germline CDR1 GTSNPN, CDR2 SVGIG (reference sequence). The CDR3: CAWTGPATNEKLFF. The CDR3 region has the DNA TGTGCCTGGACCGGGCCTGCAACTAATGAAAAACTGTTTTTT. Full variable domain (missing parts from reference TRBV30 and TRBJ1-4): SQTIHQWPATLVQPVGSPLSLECTVEGTSNPNLYWYRQAAGRGLQLLFYSVGIGQISSEVPQNLSASRPQDRQFILSSKKLLLSDSGFYLCAWTGPATNEKLFFGSGTQLSVL.

A few counts support this clone. The gene calls are TRBV21-1 and TRBJ1-6. TRBV21-1 is shown as a pseudogene. This CDR3 is 14 amino acids long. CDR3 sequence: CASTGEGNNSPLHF. Written as DNA, the CDR3 is TGTGCCAGCACGGGGGAGGGGAATAATTCACCCCTCCACTTT.

The V call is TRBV7-9, the J call TRBJ2-5, with TRBD2 identical over 7 bases. The trim removed 5 bases at V and 5 bases at J, leaving 11 bases unmatched. The CDR3 consists of 15 residues. Germline V gene lookup returns CDR1 SEHNR and CDR2 FQNEAQ (reference sequence). CDR3 loop: CASSPQGGFGETQYF. For the CDR3, the DNA is TGTGCCAGCAGCCCCCAGGGAGGGTTCGGTGAGACCCAGTACTTC.

This clone was counted between two and nine times. V and J are TRBV19 and TRBJ2-3; 7 bases line up with TRBD2. The CDR3 runs to 15 residues. Germline CDR1 LNHDA, CDR2 SQIVND (reference sequence). V was clipped by 6 bases and J by 5 bases; unmatched bases: 11. This chain's CDR3 is CASSATPPGGDTQYF. The CDR3 DNA reads TGTGCCAGTAGCGCCACCCCACCGGGGGGAGATACGCAGTATTTT.

This sequence joins TRBV19 and TRBJ2-2, with 12 positions matching TRBD1. Germline CDR1 reads LNHDA; CDR2 reads SQIVND (reference sequence). The CDR3 spans 18 residues. Germline trimming cut 9 bases from V and 8 bases from J; bases unmatched to any gene: 19. The CDR3 DNA sequence: TGTGCCAGCGACCGGGGCACCGGGACAGGGGGCGGGAGAGGGGAGCTGTTTTTT. It encodes CASDRGTGTGGGRGELFF.

A few counts support this clone. This chain uses TRBV5-1 with TRBJ2-1; the match to TRBD1 covers 9 bases. The CDR3 runs to 15 residues. Germline V gene sequence: CDR1 SGHRS, CDR2 YFSETQ. V was pared by 0 bases and J by 8 bases, with 6 bases of the junction left unmatched. CDR3 residues: CASSLGQGDFDEQFF. The CDR3 DNA reads as TGCGCCAGCAGCTTGGGACAGGGGGACTTTGATGAGCAGTTCTTC.

The chain carries TRBV7-2 and TRBJ2-6; the match to TRBD1 covers 10 bases. There are 17 residues in the CDR3. Trimming removed 7 bases from V and 2 bases from J; junction bases left unmatched: 8. Germline-derived CDR1 and CDR2 are SGHTA and FQGNSA. CDR3 sequence reads: CASMPGQGLAGANVLTF. In DNA, the CDR3 is TGTGCCAGCATGCCGGGACAGGGGCTAGCTGGGGCCAACGTCCTGACTTTC.

This clone was counted a few times. The chain uses TRBV5-1 and TRBJ2-3; D tentatively reads TRBD1 or TRBD2 (5 bases each). Germline V gene lookup returns CDR1 SGHRS and CDR2 YFSETQ. The V end lost 3 bases, the J end lost 4 bases, and 15 bases lay between the germline ends. This CDR3 contains 15 residues. The CDR3 loop is CASSSLTQGPDTQYF. CDR3 DNA: TGCGCCAGCAGCTCCCTGACCCAGGGACCAGATACGCAGTATTTT.

The gene calls are TRBV28 and TRBJ1-1; maybe TRBD1 (6 bases). This CDR3 is 16 amino acids long. The V end lost 7 bases, the J end lost 0 bases, and 18 bases lay between the germline ends. Germline CDR1 is MDHEN and CDR2 is SYDVKM. The CDR3 bases are TGTGCCAGCACCTCCGGAGGGGGGGTCATGAACACTGAAGCTTTCTTT. Amino acid sequence: CASTSGGGVMNTEAFF.

The gene calls are TRBV2 and TRBJ2-7; tentatively, D is TRBD1 (5 bases). The CDR3 loop spans 12 amino acids. Trimming took off 6 bases at V and 5 bases at J, with 11 bases between the two ends. Germline values: CDR1 SNHLY, CDR2 FYNNEI. DNA for the CDR3: TGTGCCAGCAGGCAAATGGGGCACGAGCAGTACTTC. Its protein product is CASRQMGHEQYF.

In DNA, the CDR3 is TGTGCCTGGACTATCCGGGGTGCAGATACGCAGTATTTT. It encodes CAWTIRGADTQYF. J is TRBJ2-3 and V is TRBV30; D perhaps matches TRBD2 (5 bases). The CDR3 is 13 residues long. Per the germline V gene, CDR1 is GTSNPN and CDR2 is SVGIG (reference sequence). The germline V and J ends were trimmed by 4 bases and 4 bases, with 12 bases remaining between them.

This chain links TRBV7-9 with TRBJ2-1; 11 bases map to TRBD1. CDR1 SEHNR and CDR2 FQNEAQ come from the germline V gene (reference sequence). The CDR3 runs to 17 residues. J gave up 6 bases and V 5 bases, and 12 bases lay outside the gene matches. CDR3 in amino acids: CASSLKGQGVLVNEQFF. The CDR3 DNA reads TGTGCCAGCAGCCTAAAGGGACAGGGGGTATTGGTCAATGAGCAGTTCTTC. Filled out from reference TRBV7-9 and TRBJ2-1, the complete variable domain reads DTGVSQNPRHKITKRGQNVTFRCDPISEHNRLYWYRQTLGQGPEFLTYFQNEAQLEKSRLLSDRFSAERPKGSFSTLEIQRTEQGDSAMYLCASSLKGQGVLVNEQFFGPGTRLTVL.

This chain links TRBV20-1 with TRBJ1-2; D is unresolved. V was cut by 7 bases and J by 4 bases, with 10 bases left in between. CDR1 is DFQATT and CDR2 is SNEGSKA in the germline V gene (reference sequence). This CDR3 region has 11 residues. This chain's CDR3 is CSEADLYGYTF. In DNA, the CDR3 is TGCAGTGAGGCAGACCTCTATGGCTACACCTTC.